Below are 8 T cell receptor beta chains sequenced from a single sample in a study of beta chain features in type 1 diabetes. Reverse transcribing all isolated RNA meant expressed TCRB transcripts were sequenced. Profiled with immunoSEQ multiplex PCR; TCRdb holds only in-frame clones, not every one. The table shows fewer than 350,000 clones, with roughly a fifth occurring only once. Source material: naive CD4+ T cells from blood. The receptors were sampled from a woman aged 18-35 years in good health.

The chain uses TRBV4-2 and TRBJ2-7, with 10 bases matching TRBD1. With 2 bases clipped from V and 6 bases from J, the junction kept 4 bases outside the gene matches. Germline V gene data show CDR1 as LGHNA and CDR2 as YNFKEQ. CDR3 length: 14 residues. CDR3 in amino acids: CASSQTDRGGEQYF. CDR3 nucleotides: TGTGCCAGCAGCCAAACGGACAGGGGGGGCGAGCAGTACTTC.

The genes are TRBV19 and TRBJ2-5, with 12 bases aligning to TRBD2. Germline CDR1 reads LNHDA; CDR2 reads SQIVND (reference sequence). The CDR3 is 14 amino acids. With 6 bases clipped from V and 4 bases from J, the junction kept 3 bases outside the gene matches. Here the CDR3 reads CASRQLAGGETQYF. The CDR3 coding sequence is TGTGCCAGTAGGCAACTAGCGGGGGGAGAGACCCAGTACTTC.

This rearrangement joins TRBV11-2 to TRBJ1-4; 8 bases line up with TRBD1. The CDR3 length is 14 residues. Germline V CDR1 and CDR2: SGHAT, FQNNGV. V lost 5 bases, J lost 8 bases, and 7 bases stayed unmatched. In nucleotides, the CDR3 is TGTGCCAGCAGCGTTGGGACAGGCAACGAAAAACTGTTTTTT. As protein: CASSVGTGNEKLFF.

This clone came up a few times. This chain joins TRBV7-2 and TRBJ1-6; D unresolved. CDR3 length equals 13 residues. CDR1 is SGHTA, CDR2 FQGNSA, per germline. The germline V and J ends were trimmed by 4 bases and 9 bases, with 10 bases remaining between them. CDR3 amino acids: CASSWRDGSPLHF. The DNA for the CDR3 is TGTGCCAGCAGCTGGCGGGATGGTTCACCCCTCCACTTT.

This clone was recorded a few times. The rearrangement links TRBV5-1 to TRBJ2-7; maybe TRBD2 (5 bases). CDR1 SGHRS and CDR2 YFSETQ come from the germline V gene. The CDR3 consists of 13 residues. V was trimmed by 4 bases and J by 9 bases, leaving 17 bases between them. CDR3 residues: CASSLEPGRVQYF. CDR3 in DNA: TGCGCCAGCAGCCTCGAGCCTGGGAGAGTGCAGTACTTC.

The rearrangement joins TRBV7-2 to TRBJ2-1; 10 bases are a match to TRBD2. The germline V gene encodes CDR1 SGHTA and CDR2 FQGNSA. The CDR3 is made up of 15 amino acids. Trimming cost V 1 base and J 7 bases; bases outside gene matches: 4. The CDR3 nucleotides are TGTGCCAGCAGCTTAGTAGTAGCGGGGGGAAATGAGCAGTTCTTC. This codes for CASSLVVAGGNEQFF.

This clone was detected a few times. The J gene is TRBJ2-2, the V gene TRBV19; D ambiguous. This CDR3 region has 12 residues. The ends were cut back, 7 bases at V and 1 base at J, with 4 bases in the middle. Germline V lookup: CDR1 LNHDA, CDR2 SQIVND (reference sequence). The chain's CDR3 is CASTKNTGELFF. Written as DNA, the CDR3 is TGTGCCAGTACCAAGAACACCGGGGAGCTGTTTTTT.

This clone was picked up a small number of times. The chain is built from TRBV2 and TRBJ1-1; 11 bases agree with TRBD1. The CDR3 is 17 residues long. Per the germline V gene, CDR1 is SNHLY and CDR2 is FYNNEI. V lost 6 bases to trimming and J lost 0 bases; unmatched junction nucleotides: 9. The CDR3 protein is CASSRLGQGVLNTEAFF. CDR3 in DNA: TGTGCCAGCAGCCGATTGGGACAGGGGGTTTTGAACACTGAAGCTTTCTTT. Using reference TRBV2 and TRBJ1-1 for the parts outside the CDR3, the full variable domain is EPEVTQTPSHQVTQMGQEVILRCVPISNHLYFYWYRQILGQKVEFLVSFYNNEISEKSEIFDDQFSVERPDGSNFTLKIRSTKLEDSAMYFCASSRLGQGVLNTEAFFGQGTRLTVV.